What follows are 7 T cell receptor beta chains derived from one specimen sequenced in a study of cytomegalovirus exposure and HLA in healthy donors (dated by TCRdb to 2016 to 2017). Library preparation was by the immunoSEQ multiplex PCR assay. The multiplex PCR relied on a mix of 60 forward primers for TCR Vbeta segments and 13 reverse primers for TCR Jbeta segments. This immuneACCESS table, as held by TCRdb, lists in-frame sequences with V and J called but not all clones. Of the missing ones, under half trace to an unresolved V gene in checked studies; the others have no known cause. The sample table shows over 120,000 clones, and about 10% are seen once. 1.5% to 2% of the sample goes to the ten largest clones. Material for sequencing was PBMCs. The origin of the receptors is a man between 50 and 59 years old in good health and CMV-seronegative.

This clone was seen a few times. The gene calls are TRBV28 and TRBJ1-1; D perhaps matches TRBD1 (5 bases). This CDR3 contains 16 residues. In germline, CDR1 is MDHEN, CDR2 SYDVKM. V lost 5 bases to trimming and J lost 1 base, with 17 bases between them. This CDR3 reads CASSTGPGGGNTEAFF. The CDR3 nucleotides read TGTGCCAGCAGTACGGGGCCCGGGGGTGGGAACACTGAAGCTTTCTTT.

V gene TRBV29-1 combines with J gene TRBJ2-1; the D gene is possibly TRBD2 (6 bases). The CDR3 length is 13 residues. The germline V gene has CDR1 SQVTM and CDR2 ANQGSEA. Trimming took 7 bases from V and 7 from J, leaving 17 bases between them. The CDR3 DNA follows: TGCAGCGGCGGAAGGGATGGGACTAATGAGCAGTTCTTC. This gives the protein CSGGRDGTNEQFF.

This clone has just a few counts. The chain has TRBV6-7 and TRBJ1-5; no clear D gene. TRBV6-7 carries the ORF label, with uncertain function. This CDR3 has 10 amino acids. V dropped 7 bases and J dropped 6 bases, with 4 bases sitting between them. The CDR3 coding sequence is TGTGCCAGCATATCTCAGCCCCAGCATTTT. The encoded protein is CASISQPQHF.

This sequence joins TRBV6-1 and TRBJ2-7; possibly TRBD2 for D (7 bases). The germline V and J ends were trimmed by 7 bases and 0 bases, with 13 bases remaining between them. From germline, CDR1 is MNHNS and CDR2 SASEGT. The CDR3 has 14 amino acids. In DNA form, the CDR3 reads TGTGCCAGCACTCTGGGAGGGGGCTCCTACGAGCAGTACTTC. Translated, it gives CASTLGGGSYEQYF.

A few counts support this clone. The chain recombines TRBV6-1 with TRBJ2-7, with 8 bases identical to TRBD2. Unmatched junction bases numbered 9, after V lost 8 bases and J lost 3 bases. CDR3 length: 14 amino acids. Germline CDR1 MNHNS, CDR2 SASEGT. This CDR3 reads CASGRREGSYEQYF. Here the CDR3 DNA reads TGTGCCAGCGGCCGACGGGAGGGGAGCTACGAGCAGTACTTC.

This chain links TRBV19 with TRBJ1-4; unclear D gene. Per germline, CDR1 LNHDA and CDR2 SQIVND (reference sequence). The ends were cut back, 6 bases at V and 2 bases at J, with 10 bases in the middle. This CDR3 comprises 14 residues. CDR3 loop: CASRRTSTNEKLFF. The CDR3 DNA reads as TGTGCCAGTAGAAGGACTTCGACTAATGAAAAACTGTTTTTT.

This sequence joins TRBV9 and TRBJ1-2; possible D gene TRBD1, 6 bases. CDR1 is SGDLS and CDR2 is YYNGEE in the germline V gene. The CDR3 consists of 15 residues. The germline V and J ends were trimmed by 0 bases and 5 bases, with 14 bases remaining between them. CDR3 nucleotide sequence: TGTGCCAGCAGCGTAGCGGGGGGGGCGTATTATGGCTACACCTTC. Protein product: CASSVAGGAYYGYTF.